This TCR beta chain was identified during a study of identifying expanded T cells in peripheral blood. With regard to this clone: Its antigen is unidentified.

CDR1 is SGHRS, CDR2 YFSETQ, per germline. Trimming removed 3 bases from V and 5 bases from J; junction bases left unmatched: 11. CDR3 length equals 15 residues. Clones were read by immunoSEQ multiplex PCR, and TCRdb kept only the in-frame ones, dropping some. The sample carries about 94,000 clones, 88% recorded once. Study outcomes and limitations: About 1.3 clones differed between technical replicates, versus about 15 and 19 over time.

The gene calls are TRBV5-1 and TRBJ2-7; 7 bases map to TRBD1. The sample comprised blood. The receptor was derived from a person aged 18-70 years in good health. The CDR3 here is CASSSLQGLHHEQYF. DNA for the CDR3: TGCGCCAGCAGCTCCCTACAGGGGTTACATCACGAGCAGTACTTC.